This T cell receptor beta chain emerged from a study of shared T cell receptors in the human thymus. TCRdb's table, derived via immunoSEQ multiplex PCR, lists solely in-frame clones and lacks some. Of 630,000 or so clones in the sample, more than 75% are singletons; the top ten hold roughly 0.0094%. Losses at the gene ends were 3 bases for V and 6 bases for J; bases not matched to a gene: 8. Germline CDR1 MNHEY, CDR2 SMNVEV (reference sequence). The CDR3 runs 15 residues. The same sample was also studied in work on human thymus T cells. That study reports: Resections obtained during corrective heart surgery supplied the thymus tissue. Thymic and blood repertoires appeared to carry a bias in their V and J gene usage. As related research reported, thymic repertoires overlapped highly among unrelated individuals.

The receptor was isolated from a boy under two years old with a congenital heart defect. The sample consisted of thymocytes. J is TRBJ1-1 and V is TRBV27; 9 positions agree with TRBD1. The CDR3 protein is CASSFSRDRASEAFF. DNA for the CDR3: TGTGCCAGCAGTTTCTCGCGGGACAGGGCTTCTGAAGCTTTCTTT.